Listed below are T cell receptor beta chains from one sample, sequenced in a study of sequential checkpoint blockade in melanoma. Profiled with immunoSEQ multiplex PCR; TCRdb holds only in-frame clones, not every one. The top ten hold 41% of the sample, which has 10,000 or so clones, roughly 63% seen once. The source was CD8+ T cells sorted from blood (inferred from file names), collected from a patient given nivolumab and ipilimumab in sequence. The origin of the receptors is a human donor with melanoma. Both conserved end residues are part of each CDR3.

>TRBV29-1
CSVADRGGENIQYF
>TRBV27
CASSLQESLNTEAFF
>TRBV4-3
CASSQGDSHEKLFF
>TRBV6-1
CASSAGLDLETQYF
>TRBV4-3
CASSRRLAGLYEQYF
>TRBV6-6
CASKVGSSYEQYF
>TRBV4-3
CASSRRLADQETQYF
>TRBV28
CASSYRGGGETQYF
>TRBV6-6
CASTVTQGGNQPQHF
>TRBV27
CASSSGQNTEAFF
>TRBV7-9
CASSLPRGGPSYEQYF
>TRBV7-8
CASSSRTSGPLLEQYF
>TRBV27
CASTSGTSGMNEQYF
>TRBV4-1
CASSLQGYEQFF
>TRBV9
CASGLTIAGGNTGELFF
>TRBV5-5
CASSHSGTGESYEQYF
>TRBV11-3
CASSLETGGLTGELFF
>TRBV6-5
CASSSSGRDEQYF
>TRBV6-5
CASSWGTAETQYF
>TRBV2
CASMVETGGDYGYTF
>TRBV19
CASSSRQGGNTGELFF
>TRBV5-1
CASSWTGGNTGELFF
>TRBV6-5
CASSLSQQGNTEAFF
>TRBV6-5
CASSYLGQGYEQYF
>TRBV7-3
CASSLTGQPQETQYF
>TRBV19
CASSIVLGGRNEQFF
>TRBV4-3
CASSQGGFGSGSGHDTDTQYF
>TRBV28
CASSFDSDSNYGYTF
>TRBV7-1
CASSTEDRPGNTIYF
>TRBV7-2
CASSGQPGNREQFF
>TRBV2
CASSLGGTDGYTF
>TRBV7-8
CASSSTGVSYEQYF
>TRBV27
CASSQRSSYNSPLHF
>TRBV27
CASIPGAGGNYNEQFF
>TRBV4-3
CASSPPGGPDQETQYF
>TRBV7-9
CASSQDSGIYNSPLHF
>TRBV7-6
CASSRQGAPYEQYF
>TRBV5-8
CASSLRGQQHQPQHF
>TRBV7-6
CASSLGTVGNTIYF
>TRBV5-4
CASSLAGISYEQYF
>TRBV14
CASSQGGRGTEAFF
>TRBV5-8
CASSSAPGSTDTQYF
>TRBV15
CATSGRQGNNEKLFF
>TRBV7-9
CASSFTPTGELFF
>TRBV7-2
CASSFEGGRETQYF
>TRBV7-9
CASSFDREQETQYF
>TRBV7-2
CASSQFAGVKRGNYGYTF
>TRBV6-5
CASSSGLAGPYEQYF
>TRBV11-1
CASGQANYGYTF
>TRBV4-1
CASSQDNWQSTNEKLFF
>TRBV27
CASSHRSSEAFF
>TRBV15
CATSAPQGGSREQETQYF
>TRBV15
CATSRADRSVGIEQYF
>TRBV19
CASSTSGSTDTQYF